The present T cell receptor beta chain was sequenced within a study of cytomegalovirus exposure and HLA in healthy donors. The primer mix had 60 Vbeta and 13 Jbeta primers. The table came from immunoSEQ multiplex PCR; TCRdb's copy has only in-frame clones and leaves some out. The data hold about 110,000 clones, with 70% to 80% observed a single time. Whole-study results and caveats: TCR beta V- and J-gene trimming, according to a later analysis, was linked to a missense DCLRE1C variant. No immune exposure information besides CMV serostatus was available. A reported reduction in N-insertions relative to the approximately 640-donor mean was seen in an Asian-associated ancestry cluster in a later analysis. Rare TCR sequences dominated, though some public TCRs recurred in many donors.

The CDR3 is 15 residues long. Trimming took 3 bases from V and 10 from J; bases not matched to a gene: 11. Germline-derived CDR1 and CDR2 are LGHNA and YSLEER. Of note for this clone: As yet, its antigen is unknown.

The chain carries TRBV4-3 and TRBJ1-4, with 7 bases aligning to TRBD1. The sequencing input was PBMCs. The receptor was isolated from a man aged 40-49 years in good health and CMV-seronegative. The CDR3 region is CASSQIGTAGGKLFF. CDR3 nucleotides: TGCGCCAGCAGCCAGATAGGGACAGCTGGGGGAAAACTGTTTTTT.